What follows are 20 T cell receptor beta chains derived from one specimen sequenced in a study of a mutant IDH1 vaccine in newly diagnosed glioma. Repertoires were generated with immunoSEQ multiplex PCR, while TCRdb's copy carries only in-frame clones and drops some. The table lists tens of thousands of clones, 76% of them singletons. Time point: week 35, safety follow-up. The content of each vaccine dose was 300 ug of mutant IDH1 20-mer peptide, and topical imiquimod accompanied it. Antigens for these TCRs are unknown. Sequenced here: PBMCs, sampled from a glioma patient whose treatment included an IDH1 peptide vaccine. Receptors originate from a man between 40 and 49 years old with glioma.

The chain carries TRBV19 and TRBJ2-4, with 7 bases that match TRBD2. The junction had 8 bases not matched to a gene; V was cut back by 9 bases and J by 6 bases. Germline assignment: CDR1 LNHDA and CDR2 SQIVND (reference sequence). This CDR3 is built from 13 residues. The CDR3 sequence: CASLAGTINIQYF. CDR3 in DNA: TGTGCCAGCCTAGCCGGGACTATAAACATTCAGTACTTC.

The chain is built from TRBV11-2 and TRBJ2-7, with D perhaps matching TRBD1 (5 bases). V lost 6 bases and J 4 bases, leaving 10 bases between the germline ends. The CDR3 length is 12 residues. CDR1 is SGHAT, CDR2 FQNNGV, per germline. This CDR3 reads CASRPPGYEQYF. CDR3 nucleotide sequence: TGTGCCAGCAGACCTCCAGGGTACGAGCAGTACTTC.

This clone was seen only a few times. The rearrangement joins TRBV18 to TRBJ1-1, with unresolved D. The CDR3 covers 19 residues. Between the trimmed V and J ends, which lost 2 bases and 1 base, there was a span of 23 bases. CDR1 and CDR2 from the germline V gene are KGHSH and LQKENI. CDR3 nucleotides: TGTGCCAGCTCACCAAGGCGTTGGAACCCGGAAGGAGGGAACACTGAAGCTTTCTTT. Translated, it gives CASSPRRWNPEGGNTEAFF.

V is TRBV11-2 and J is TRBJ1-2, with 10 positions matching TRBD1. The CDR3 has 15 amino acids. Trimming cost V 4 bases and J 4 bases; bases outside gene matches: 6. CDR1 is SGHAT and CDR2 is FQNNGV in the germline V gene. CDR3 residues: CASSSTGGLPYGYTF. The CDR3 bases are TGTGCCAGCAGCTCGACAGGGGGCCTACCCTATGGCTACACCTTC.

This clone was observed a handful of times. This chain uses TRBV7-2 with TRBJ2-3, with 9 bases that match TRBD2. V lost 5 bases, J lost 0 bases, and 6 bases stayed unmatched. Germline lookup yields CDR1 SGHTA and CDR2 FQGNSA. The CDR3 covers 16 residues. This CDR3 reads CASSPIAGVSTDTQYF. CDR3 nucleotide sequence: TGTGCCAGCAGCCCAATAGCGGGAGTGAGCACAGATACGCAGTATTTT.

CDR3 DNA: TGTGCCAGTAGTATACCCTCGGCAGCTAACTATGGCTACACCTTC. Translation gives CASSIPSAANYGYTF. The chain has TRBV19 and TRBJ1-2, with D unresolved. CDR1 is LNHDA, CDR2 SQIVND, per germline (reference sequence). The CDR3 loop spans 15 amino acids. V was trimmed by 2 bases and J by 0 bases, leaving 10 bases between them.

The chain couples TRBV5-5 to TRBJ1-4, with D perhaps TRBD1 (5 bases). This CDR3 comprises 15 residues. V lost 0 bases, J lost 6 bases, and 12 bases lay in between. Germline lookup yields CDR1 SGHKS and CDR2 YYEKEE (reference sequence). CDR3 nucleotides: TGTGCCAGCAGCTTGGACGGCAGGGAGGATGAAAAACTGTTTTTT. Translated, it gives CASSLDGREDEKLFF.

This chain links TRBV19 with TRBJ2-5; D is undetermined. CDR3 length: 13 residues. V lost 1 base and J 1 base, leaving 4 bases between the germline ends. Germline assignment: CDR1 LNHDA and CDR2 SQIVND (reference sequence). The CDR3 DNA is TGTGCCAGTAGTATAGTCCCCCAAGAGACCCAGTACTTC. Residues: CASSIVPQETQYF.

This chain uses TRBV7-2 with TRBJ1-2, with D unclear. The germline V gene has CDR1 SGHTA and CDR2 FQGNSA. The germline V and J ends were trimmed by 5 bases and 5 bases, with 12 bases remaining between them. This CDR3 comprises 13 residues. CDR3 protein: CASSIPAHYGYTF. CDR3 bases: TGTGCCAGCAGCATCCCGGCCCATTATGGCTACACCTTC.

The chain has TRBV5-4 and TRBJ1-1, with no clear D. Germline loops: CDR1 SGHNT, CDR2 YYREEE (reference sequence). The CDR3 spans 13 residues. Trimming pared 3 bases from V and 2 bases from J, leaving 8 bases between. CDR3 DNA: TGTGCCAGCAGCTCGGACGTTAACACTGAAGCTTTCTTT. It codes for CASSSDVNTEAFF. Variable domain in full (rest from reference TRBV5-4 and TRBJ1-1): ETGVTQSPTHLIKTRGQQVTLRCSSQSGHNTVSWYQQALGQGPQFIFQYYREEENGRGNFPPRFSGLQFPNYSSELNVNALELDDSALYLCASSSDVNTEAFFGQGTRLTVV.

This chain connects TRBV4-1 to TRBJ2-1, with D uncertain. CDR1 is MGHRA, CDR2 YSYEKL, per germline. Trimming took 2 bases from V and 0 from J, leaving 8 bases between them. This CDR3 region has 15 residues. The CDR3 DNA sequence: TGCGCCAGCAGCCAATTTTTGGGCTCCTACAATGAGCAGTTCTTC. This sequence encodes CASSQFLGSYNEQFF.

The CDR3: CASSDALGGAQHF. Written as DNA, the CDR3 is TGTGCCAGCAGTGACGCCCTCGGGGGAGCCCAGCATTTT. The genes are TRBV6-4 and TRBJ1-5, with D perhaps matching TRBD1 (5 bases). The CDR3 length is 13 residues. The V gene lost 2 bases and the J gene lost 11 bases, with 13 bases spanning the gap. Germline CDR1 and CDR2: MRHNA and SNTAGT.

CDR3 sequence: CASSSPVTNYGYTF. Written as DNA, the CDR3 is TGTGCCAGTAGCTCGCCGGTCACTAACTATGGCTACACCTTC. This chain uses TRBV19 with TRBJ1-2; D ambiguous. This CDR3 has 14 amino acids. Germline CDR1 LNHDA, CDR2 SQIVND (reference sequence). V was cut by 6 bases and J by 0 bases, with 11 bases left in between.

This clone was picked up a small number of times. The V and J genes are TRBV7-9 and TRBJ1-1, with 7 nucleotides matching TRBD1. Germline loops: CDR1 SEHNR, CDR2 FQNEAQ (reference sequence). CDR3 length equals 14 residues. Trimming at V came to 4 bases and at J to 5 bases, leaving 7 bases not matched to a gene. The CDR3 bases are TGTGCCAGCAGCTCCACGGGACAGTCGACTGAAGCTTTCTTT. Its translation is CASSSTGQSTEAFF.

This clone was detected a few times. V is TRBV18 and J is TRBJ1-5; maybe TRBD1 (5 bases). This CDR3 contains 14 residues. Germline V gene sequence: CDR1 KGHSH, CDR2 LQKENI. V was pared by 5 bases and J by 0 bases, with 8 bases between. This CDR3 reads CASSTQGSNQPQHF. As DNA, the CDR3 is TGTGCCAGCTCAACTCAGGGTAGCAATCAGCCCCAGCATTTT.

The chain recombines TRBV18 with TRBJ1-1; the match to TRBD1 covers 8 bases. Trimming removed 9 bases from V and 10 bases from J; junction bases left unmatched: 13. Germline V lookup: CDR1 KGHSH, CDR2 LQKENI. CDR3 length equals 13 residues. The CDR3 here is CASYSGTGSIAFF. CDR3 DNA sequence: TGTGCCAGTTACTCGGGGACAGGATCTATAGCTTTCTTT.

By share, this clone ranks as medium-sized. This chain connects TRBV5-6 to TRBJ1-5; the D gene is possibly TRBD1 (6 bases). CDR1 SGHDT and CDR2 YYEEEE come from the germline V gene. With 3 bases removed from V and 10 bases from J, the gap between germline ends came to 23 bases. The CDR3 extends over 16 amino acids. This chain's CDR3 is CASSSGMTGTHRPQHF. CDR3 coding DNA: TGTGCCAGCAGCTCGGGGATGACAGGTACCCATCGACCCCAGCATTTT.

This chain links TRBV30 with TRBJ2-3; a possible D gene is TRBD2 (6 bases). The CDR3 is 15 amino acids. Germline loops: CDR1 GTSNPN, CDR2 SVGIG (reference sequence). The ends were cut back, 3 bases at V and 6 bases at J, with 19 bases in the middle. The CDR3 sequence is CAWSAAGWVGDTQYF. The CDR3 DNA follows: TGTGCCTGGAGCGCTGCGGGATGGGTTGGGGATACGCAGTATTTT.

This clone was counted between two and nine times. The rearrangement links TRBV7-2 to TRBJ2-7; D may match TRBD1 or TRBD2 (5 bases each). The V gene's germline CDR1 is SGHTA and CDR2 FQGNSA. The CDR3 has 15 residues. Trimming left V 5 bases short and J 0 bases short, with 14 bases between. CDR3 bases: TGTGCCAGCAGCGGGGGTGGTGGTGGCTCCTACGAGCAGTACGTC. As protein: CASSGGGGGSYEQYV.

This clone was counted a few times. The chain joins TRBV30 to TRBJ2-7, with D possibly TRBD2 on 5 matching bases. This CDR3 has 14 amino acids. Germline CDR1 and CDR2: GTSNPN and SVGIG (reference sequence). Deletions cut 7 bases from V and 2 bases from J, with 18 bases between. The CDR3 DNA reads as TGTGCCTCGGAGGTGGGGTTCCCCACCTACGAGCAGTACGTC. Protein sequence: CASEVGFPTYEQYV.